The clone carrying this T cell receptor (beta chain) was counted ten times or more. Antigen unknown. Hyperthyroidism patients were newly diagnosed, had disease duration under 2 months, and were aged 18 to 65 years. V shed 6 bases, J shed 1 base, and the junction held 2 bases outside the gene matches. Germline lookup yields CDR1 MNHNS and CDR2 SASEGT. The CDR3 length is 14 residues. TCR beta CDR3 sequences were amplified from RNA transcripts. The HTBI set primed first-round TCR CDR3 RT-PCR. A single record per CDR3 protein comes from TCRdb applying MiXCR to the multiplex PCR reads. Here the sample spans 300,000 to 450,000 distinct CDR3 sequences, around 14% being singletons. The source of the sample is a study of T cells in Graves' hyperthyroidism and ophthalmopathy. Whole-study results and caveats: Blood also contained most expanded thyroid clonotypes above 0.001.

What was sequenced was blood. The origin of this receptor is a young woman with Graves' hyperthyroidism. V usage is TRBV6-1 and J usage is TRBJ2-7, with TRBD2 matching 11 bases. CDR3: CASRTSGNSYEQYF. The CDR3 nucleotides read TGTGCCAGCAGGACTAGCGGGAATTCCTACGAGCAGTACTTC.